The clone carrying this T cell receptor (beta chain) has only a few counts. Antigen specificity is unknown. The sample comes from a study of naive and memory T cell subsets. Broader study findings: No ground truth validated the naive and memory repertoire findings.

After CD4 positive bead selection, the CD4-negative fraction gave CD8 T cells. Cells stained for CD3, CD4, CD8, CD45RA, CD27 and viability were sorted into four CD45RA/CD27 subsets. Both TRBC1 and TRBC2 were covered by a beta constant-region primer of two equimolar oligonucleotides. Ligation attached a single-stranded oligonucleotide with a 12-nucleotide UMI and the SP2 primer to the cDNA 3' end. TCRdb called the UMI-ligation and nested PCR reads again in MiXCR, with one record for every CDR3 protein. The repertoire holds 140,000 to 150,000 distinct CDR3 sequences, with approximately 17% as singletons. The sequence was collected from a human donor in good health. The sequencing sample was made of naive CD4+ T cells from blood.

In DNA, the CDR3 is TGTGCCAGTAGACAGGGGTCCAACACTGAAGCTTTCTTT. This encodes CASRQGSNTEAFF. The V and J genes are TRBV6-1 and TRBJ1-1, with 8 bases aligning to TRBD1. This CDR3 is built from 13 residues. Germline-derived CDR1 and CDR2 are MNHNS and SASEGT. J gave up 2 bases and V 9 bases, and 5 bases lay outside the gene matches.